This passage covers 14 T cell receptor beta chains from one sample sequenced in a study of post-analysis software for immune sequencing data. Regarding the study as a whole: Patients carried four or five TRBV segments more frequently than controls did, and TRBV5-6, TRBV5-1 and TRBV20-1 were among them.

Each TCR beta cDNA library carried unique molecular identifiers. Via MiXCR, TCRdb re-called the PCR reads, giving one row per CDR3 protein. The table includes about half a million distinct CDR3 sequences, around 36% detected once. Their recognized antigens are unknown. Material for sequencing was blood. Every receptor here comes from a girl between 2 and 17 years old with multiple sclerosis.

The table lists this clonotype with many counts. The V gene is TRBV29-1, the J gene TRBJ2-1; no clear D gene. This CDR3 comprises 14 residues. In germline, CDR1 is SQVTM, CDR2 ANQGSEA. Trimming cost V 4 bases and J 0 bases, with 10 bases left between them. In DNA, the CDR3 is TGCAGCGTTGTCCCGAGATCCTCCTACAATGAGCAGTTCTTC. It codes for CSVVPRSSYNEQFF.

Here the CDR3 DNA reads TGTGCCAGCAGCCAAGACGTTTTGGGAAAGCGTAACACCTTC. Its protein product is CASSQDVLGKRNTF. The chain is built from TRBV3-1 and TRBJ1-2; no firm D call. The CDR3 spans 14 residues. Germline CDR1 and CDR2: LGHDT and YNNKEL (reference sequence). The V gene lost 0 bases and the J gene lost 12 bases, with 17 bases spanning the gap.

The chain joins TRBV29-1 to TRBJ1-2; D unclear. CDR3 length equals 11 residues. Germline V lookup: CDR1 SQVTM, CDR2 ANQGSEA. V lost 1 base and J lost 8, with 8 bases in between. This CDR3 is CSVEGRGGYTF. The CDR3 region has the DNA TGCAGCGTTGAAGGGCGCGGAGGCTACACCTTC.

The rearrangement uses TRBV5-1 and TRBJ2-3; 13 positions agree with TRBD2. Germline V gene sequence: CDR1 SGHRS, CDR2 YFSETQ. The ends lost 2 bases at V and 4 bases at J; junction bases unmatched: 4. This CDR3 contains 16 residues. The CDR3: CASSFKTSGGSDTQYF. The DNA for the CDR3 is TGCGCCAGCAGCTTCAAGACTAGCGGGGGGTCAGATACGCAGTATTTT.

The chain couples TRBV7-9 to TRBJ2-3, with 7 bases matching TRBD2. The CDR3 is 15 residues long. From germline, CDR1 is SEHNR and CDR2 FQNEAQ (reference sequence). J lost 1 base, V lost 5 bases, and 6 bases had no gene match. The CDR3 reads CASSPRAGGTDTQYF. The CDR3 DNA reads TGTGCCAGCAGCCCTCGGGCGGGGGGCACAGATACGCAGTATTTT.

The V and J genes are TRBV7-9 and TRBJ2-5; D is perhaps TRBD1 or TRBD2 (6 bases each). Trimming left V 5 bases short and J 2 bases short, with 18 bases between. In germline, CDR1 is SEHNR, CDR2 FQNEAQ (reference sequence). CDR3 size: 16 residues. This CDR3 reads CASSDIQGLPQETQYF. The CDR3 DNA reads TGTGCCAGCAGCGATATACAGGGACTGCCTCAAGAGACCCAGTACTTC.

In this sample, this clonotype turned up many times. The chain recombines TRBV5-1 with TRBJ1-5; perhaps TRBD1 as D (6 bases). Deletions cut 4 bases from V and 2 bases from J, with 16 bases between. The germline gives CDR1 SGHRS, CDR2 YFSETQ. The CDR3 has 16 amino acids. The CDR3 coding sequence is TGCGCCAGCAGCCCTGGAGGGGGAACGGGCAATCAGCCCCAGCATTTT. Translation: CASSPGGGTGNQPQHF. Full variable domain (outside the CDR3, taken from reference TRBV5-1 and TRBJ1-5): KAGVTQTPRYLIKTRGQQVTLSCSPISGHRSVSWYQQTPGQGLQFLFEYFSETQRNKGNFPGRFSGRQFSNSRSEMNVSTLELGDSALYLCASSPGGGTGNQPQHFGDGTRLSIL.

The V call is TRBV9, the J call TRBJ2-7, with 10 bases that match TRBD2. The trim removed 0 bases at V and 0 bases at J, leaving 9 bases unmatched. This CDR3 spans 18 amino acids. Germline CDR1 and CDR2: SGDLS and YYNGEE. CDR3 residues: CASSVGLAGALSSYEQYV. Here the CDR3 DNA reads TGTGCCAGCAGCGTAGGGCTAGCGGGGGCCCTCAGCTCCTACGAGCAGTACGTC.

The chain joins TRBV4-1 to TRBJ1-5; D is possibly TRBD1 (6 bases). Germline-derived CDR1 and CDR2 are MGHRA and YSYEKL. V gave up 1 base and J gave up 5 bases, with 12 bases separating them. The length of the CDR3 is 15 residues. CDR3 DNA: TGCGCCAGCAGCCAAGTGGTGGACAGTTATCAGCCCCAGCATTTT. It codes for CASSQVVDSYQPQHF.

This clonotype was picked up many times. The CDR3 nucleotides read TGCAGCGCCCGGACAGGGGGGTCCTACAATGAGCAGTTCTTC. Translating gives CSARTGGSYNEQFF. The chain carries TRBV20-1 and TRBJ2-1, with TRBD1 matching 10 bases. This CDR3 comprises 14 residues. CDR1 is DFQATT and CDR2 is SNEGSKA in the germline V gene (reference sequence).

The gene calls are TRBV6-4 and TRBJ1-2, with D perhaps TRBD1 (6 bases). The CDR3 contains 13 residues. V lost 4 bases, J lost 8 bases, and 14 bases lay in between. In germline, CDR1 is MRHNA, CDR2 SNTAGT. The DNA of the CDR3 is TGTGCCAGCAGTGCCACAGGGAGCCAGGGCTACACCTTC. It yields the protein CASSATGSQGYTF.

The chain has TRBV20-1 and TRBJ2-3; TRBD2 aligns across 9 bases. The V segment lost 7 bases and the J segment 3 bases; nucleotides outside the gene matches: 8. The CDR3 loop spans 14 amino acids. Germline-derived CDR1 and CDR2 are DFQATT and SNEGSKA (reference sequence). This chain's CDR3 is CSGPPSGVTDTQYF. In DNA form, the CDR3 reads TGCAGTGGGCCCCCTAGCGGGGTTACAGATACGCAGTATTTT.

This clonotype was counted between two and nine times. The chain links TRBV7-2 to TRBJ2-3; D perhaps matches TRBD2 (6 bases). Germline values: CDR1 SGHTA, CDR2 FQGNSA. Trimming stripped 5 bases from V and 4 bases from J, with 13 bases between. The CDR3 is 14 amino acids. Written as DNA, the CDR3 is TGTGCCAGCAGCCGGACTAACGGTTCAGATACGCAGTATTTT. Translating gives CASSRTNGSDTQYF.

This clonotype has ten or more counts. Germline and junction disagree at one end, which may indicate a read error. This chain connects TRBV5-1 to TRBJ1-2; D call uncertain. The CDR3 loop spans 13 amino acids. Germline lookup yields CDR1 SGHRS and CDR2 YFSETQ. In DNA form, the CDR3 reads TGTGCCAGCAGTTTAGCGGTAAACTATGGCTACACCTTC. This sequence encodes CASSLAVNYGYTF.